Each of the 6 T cell receptor beta chains below was sequenced from the same sample in a study of cytomegalovirus exposure and HLA in healthy donors. Researchers ran the PCR with 60 Vbeta and 13 Jbeta primers. Clones were sequenced by immunoSEQ multiplex PCR, and TCRdb holds only the in-frame ones, with some missing. This sample carries approximately 150,000 clones, 70% to 75% of them seen once, and the ten largest clones take under 5.5%. Sequenced input: PBMCs. Receptor source: a man aged 18 to 30 in good health and CMV-seropositive.

The chain employs TRBV4-2 and TRBJ2-3; TRBD1 agrees at 10 bases. The V gene's germline CDR1 is LGHNA and CDR2 YNFKEQ. This CDR3 has 16 residues. V shed 0 bases and J 4 bases; nucleotides not matched to a gene: 4. This chain's CDR3 is CASSQEPGQGSDTQYF. The DNA for the CDR3 is TGTGCCAGCAGCCAAGAACCGGGACAGGGGTCAGATACGCAGTATTTT.

The chain has TRBV2 and TRBJ1-6, with D hard to call. Between the trimmed V and J ends, which lost 4 bases and 7 bases, there was a span of 11 bases. This CDR3 is 14 amino acids long. The germline V gene encodes CDR1 SNHLY and CDR2 FYNNEI. The CDR3 nucleotides are TGTGCCAGCAGTGCCGCATCGGGGAATTCACCCCTCCACTTT. Translation: CASSAASGNSPLHF.

CDR3 loop: CASSPTSGVPYNEQFF. The CDR3 DNA reads TGTGCCAGCTCACCTACTAGCGGGGTCCCATACAATGAGCAGTTCTTC. The V and J genes are TRBV18 and TRBJ2-1, with 10 bases aligning to TRBD2. The J segment lost 4 bases and the V segment lost 3 bases, leaving 6 bases of the junction unmatched. The CDR3 length is 16 residues. The germline gives CDR1 KGHSH, CDR2 LQKENI. Full variable domain (outside the CDR3, taken from reference TRBV18 and TRBJ2-1): NAGVMQNPRHLVRRRGQEARLRCSPMKGHSHVYWYRQLPEEGLKFMVYLQKENIIDESGMPKERFSAEFPKEGPSILRIQQVVRGDSAAYFCASSPTSGVPYNEQFFGPGTRLTVL.

The chain has TRBV2 and TRBJ1-6; D gene uncertain. CDR1 and CDR2 from the germline V gene are SNHLY and FYNNEI. Trimming removed 3 bases from V and 7 bases from J, with 16 bases in between. This CDR3 region has 16 residues. The CDR3 DNA follows: TGTGCCAGCAGTGAGGTGGAGGACTACGGGAATTCACCCCTCCACTTT. Translated: CASSEVEDYGNSPLHF. The full variable domain, rest sourced from reference TRBV2 and TRBJ1-6, is EPEVTQTPSHQVTQMGQEVILRCVPISNHLYFYWYRQILGQKVEFLVSFYNNEISEKSEIFDDQFSVERPDGSNFTLKIRSTKLEDSAMYFCASSEVEDYGNSPLHFGNGTRLTVT.

This chain joins TRBV7-6 and TRBJ2-1, with 9 bases matching TRBD1. Germline V gene lookup returns CDR1 SGHVS and CDR2 FNYEAQ. CDR3 length: 14 residues. With V trimmed by 1 base and J by 8 bases, 3 bases remained unmatched. Here the CDR3 DNA reads TGTGCCAGCAGCTTAGAGGACAGGGGCGATGAGCAGTTCTTC. Encoded protein: CASSLEDRGDEQFF.

Note on this clone: Additional DNA sequences in this sample encode the identical CDR3. This rearrangement joins TRBV9 to TRBJ2-3; TRBD1 is a possible D gene (5 bases). The CDR3 runs to 15 residues. Germline assignment: CDR1 SGDLS and CDR2 YYNGEE. Trimming stripped 0 bases from V and 0 bases from J, with 8 bases between. This CDR3 is CASSVEGASTDTQYF. The CDR3 DNA is TGTGCCAGCAGCGTAGAAGGGGCGAGCACAGATACGCAGTATTTT.